The T cell receptor beta chain described here comes from a study of breast tumors, draining lymph nodes, adjacent tissues. Study-level results: Tumors had less TCR diversity than lymph nodes, more than nontumor tissue. Findings are consistent with lymph node origin and intratumoral expansion of most tumor T cells. Luminal-like breast cancer showed significantly higher tumor–nontumor repertoire similarity than basal-like.

CDR1 and CDR2 from the germline V gene are SGHDT and YYEEEE. Unmatched junction bases numbered 7, after V lost 4 bases and J lost 3 bases. The length of the CDR3 is 15 residues. Breast cancer patients provided tissue from their axillary draining lymph nodes. TCRdb reprocessed the multiplex PCR reads via MiXCR and lists one record per CDR3 protein. The sample includes about 130,000 distinct CDR3 sequences, approximately 20% seen only once; the top ten take around 2.7%. This clonotype was detected many times. Its antigen is undetermined. The sequence was collected from a female donor with breast cancer. Some clones in this sample may be carry-over from other donors' samples. The chain joins TRBV5-6 to TRBJ2-7, with 10 bases fitting TRBD1. What was sequenced was axillary lymph node tissue. The CDR3 region is CASSGGGQGHYEQYF. The DNA of the CDR3 is TGTGCCAGCAGCGGGGGGGGACAGGGGCACTACGAGCAGTACTTC.